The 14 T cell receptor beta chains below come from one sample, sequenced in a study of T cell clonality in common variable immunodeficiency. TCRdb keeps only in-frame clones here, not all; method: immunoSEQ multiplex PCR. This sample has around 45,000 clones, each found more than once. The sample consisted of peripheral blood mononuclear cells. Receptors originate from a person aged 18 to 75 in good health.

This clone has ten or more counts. The CDR3 sequence: CASSLHITDNEKLFF. The sequenced CDR3 bases are TGCGCCAGCAGCTTGCATATAACAGATAATGAAAAA. The chain is built from TRBV5-1 and TRBJ1-4; D is unresolved. The read finishes 3 residues shy of the CDR3 end, and the germline J gene is used to complete it. Germline V gives CDR1 SGHRS, CDR2 YFSETQ. This CDR3 comprises 15 residues. Between the trimmed V and J ends, which lost 1 base and 4 bases, there was a span of 11 bases.

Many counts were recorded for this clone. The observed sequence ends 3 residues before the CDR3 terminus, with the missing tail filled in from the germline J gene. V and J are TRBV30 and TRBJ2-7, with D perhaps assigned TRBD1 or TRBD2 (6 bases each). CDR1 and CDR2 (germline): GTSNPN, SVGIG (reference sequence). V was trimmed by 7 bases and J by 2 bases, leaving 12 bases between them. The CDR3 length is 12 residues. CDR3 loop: CAFRGTTYEQYF. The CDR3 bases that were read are TGTGCCTTTCGCGGGACAACCTACGAG.

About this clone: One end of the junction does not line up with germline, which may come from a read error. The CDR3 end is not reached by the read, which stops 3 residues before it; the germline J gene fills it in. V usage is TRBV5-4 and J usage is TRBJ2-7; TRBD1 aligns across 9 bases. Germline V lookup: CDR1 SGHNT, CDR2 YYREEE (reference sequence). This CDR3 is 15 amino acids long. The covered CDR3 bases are TGTGCCAGCAGCCGGGGCGGGACAGGGTCCTCCGAG. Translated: CASSRGGTGSSE. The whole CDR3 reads CASSRGGTGSSEQYF.

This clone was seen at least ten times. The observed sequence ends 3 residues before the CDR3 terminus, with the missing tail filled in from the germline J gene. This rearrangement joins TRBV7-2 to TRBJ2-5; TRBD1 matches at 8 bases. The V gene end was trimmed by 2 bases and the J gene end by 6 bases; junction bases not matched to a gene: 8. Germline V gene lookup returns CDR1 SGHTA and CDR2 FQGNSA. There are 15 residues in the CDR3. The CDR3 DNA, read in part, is TGTGCCAGCAGCTTATTCGCGACAGGGGAAAAGACC. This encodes CASSLFATGEKT. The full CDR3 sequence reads CASSLFATGEKTQYF.

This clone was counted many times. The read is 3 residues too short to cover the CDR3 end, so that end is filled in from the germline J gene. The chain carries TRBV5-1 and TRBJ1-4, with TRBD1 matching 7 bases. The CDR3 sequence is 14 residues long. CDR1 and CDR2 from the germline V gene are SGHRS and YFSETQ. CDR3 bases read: TGCGCCAGCAGCTTGGGGACAGGAGTTTCACCA. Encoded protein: CASSLGTGVSP. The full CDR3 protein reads CASSLGTGVSPLFF.

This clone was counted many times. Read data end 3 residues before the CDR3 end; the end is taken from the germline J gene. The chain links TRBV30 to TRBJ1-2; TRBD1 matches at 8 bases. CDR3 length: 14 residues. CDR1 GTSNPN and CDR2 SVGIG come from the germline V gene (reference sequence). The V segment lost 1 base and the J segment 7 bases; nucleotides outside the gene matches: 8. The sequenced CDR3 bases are TGTGCCTGGAGTGCGCAGACAGGGGCGGGTGGC. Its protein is CAWSAQTGAGG. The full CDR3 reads CAWSAQTGAGGYTF.

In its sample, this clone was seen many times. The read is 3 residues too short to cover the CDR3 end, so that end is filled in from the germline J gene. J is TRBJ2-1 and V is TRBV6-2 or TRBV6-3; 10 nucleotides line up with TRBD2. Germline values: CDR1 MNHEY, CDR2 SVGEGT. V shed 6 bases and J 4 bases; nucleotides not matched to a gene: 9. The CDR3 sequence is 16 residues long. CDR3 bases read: TGTGCCAGCAGGAATGGGCTAGCGGGGGATTACAATGAG. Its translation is CASRNGLAGDYNE. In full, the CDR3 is CASRNGLAGDYNEQFF.

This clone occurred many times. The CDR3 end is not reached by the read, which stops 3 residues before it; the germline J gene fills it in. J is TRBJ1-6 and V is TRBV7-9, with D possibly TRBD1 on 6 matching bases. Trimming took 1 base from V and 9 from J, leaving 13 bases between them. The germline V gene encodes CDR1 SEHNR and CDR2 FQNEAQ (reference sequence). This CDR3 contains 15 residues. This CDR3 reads CASSLESRGGSPLHF. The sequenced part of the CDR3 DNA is TGTGCCAGCAGCTTAGAGAGCAGGGGCGGTTCACCC.

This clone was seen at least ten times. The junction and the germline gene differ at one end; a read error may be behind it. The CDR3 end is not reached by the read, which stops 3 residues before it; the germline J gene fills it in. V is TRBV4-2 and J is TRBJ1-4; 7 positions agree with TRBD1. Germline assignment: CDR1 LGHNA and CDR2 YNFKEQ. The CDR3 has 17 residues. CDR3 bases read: TGCGCCAGCAGCCAGGCGACAGGGCCCTGGGTGAGTGAAAAA. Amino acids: CASSQATGPWVSEK. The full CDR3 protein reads CASSQATGPWVSEKLFF.

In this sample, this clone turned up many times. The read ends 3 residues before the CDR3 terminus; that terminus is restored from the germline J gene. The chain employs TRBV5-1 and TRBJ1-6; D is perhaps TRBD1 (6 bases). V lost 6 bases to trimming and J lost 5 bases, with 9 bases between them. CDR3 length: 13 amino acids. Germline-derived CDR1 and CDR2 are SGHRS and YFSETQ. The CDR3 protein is CASTPGDNSPLHF. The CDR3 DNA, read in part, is TGCGCCAGCACCCCAGGGGATAATTCACCC. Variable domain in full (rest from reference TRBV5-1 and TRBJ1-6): KAGVTQTPRYLIKTRGQQVTLSCSPISGHRSVSWYQQTPGQGLQFLFEYFSETQRNKGNFPGRFSGRQFSNSRSEMNVSTLELGDSALYLCASTPGDNSPLHFGNGTRLTVT.

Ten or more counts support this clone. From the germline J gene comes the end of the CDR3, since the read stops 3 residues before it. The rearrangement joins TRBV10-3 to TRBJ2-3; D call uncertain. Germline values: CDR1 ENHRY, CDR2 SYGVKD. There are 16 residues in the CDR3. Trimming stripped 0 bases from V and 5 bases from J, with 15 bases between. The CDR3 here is CAISESSASGGDTQYF. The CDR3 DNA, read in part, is TGTGCCATCAGTGAGTCCTCGGCGTCCGGCGGAGATACG.

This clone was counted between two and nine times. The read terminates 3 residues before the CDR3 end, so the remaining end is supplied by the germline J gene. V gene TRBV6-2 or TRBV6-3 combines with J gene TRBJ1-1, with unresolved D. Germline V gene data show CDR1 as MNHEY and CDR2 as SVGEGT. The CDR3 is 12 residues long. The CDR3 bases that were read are TGTGCCAGCAGTTTAAGGGCCCACGAG. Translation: CASSLRAHE. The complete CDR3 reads CASSLRAHEAFF.

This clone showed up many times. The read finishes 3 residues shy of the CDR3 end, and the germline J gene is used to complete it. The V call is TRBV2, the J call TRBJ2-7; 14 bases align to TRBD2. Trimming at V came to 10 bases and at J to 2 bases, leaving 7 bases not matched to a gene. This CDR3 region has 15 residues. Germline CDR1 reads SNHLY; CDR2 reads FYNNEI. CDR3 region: CATGLAGARTYEQYF. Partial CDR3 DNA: TGTGCCACGGGACTAGCGGGGGCCAGAACCTACGAG.

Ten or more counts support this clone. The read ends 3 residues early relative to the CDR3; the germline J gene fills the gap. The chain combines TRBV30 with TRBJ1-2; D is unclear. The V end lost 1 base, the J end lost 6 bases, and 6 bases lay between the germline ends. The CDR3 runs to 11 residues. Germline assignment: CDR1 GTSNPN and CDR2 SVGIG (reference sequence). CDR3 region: CAWSGLDGYTF. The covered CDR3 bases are TGTGCCTGGAGTGGTCTCGATGGC. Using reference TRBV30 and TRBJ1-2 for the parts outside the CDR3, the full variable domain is SQTIHQWPATLVQPVGSPLSLECTVEGTSNPNLYWYRQAAGRGLQLLFYSVGIGQISSEVPQNLSASRPQDRQFILSSKKLLLSDSGFYLCAWSGLDGYTFGSGTRLTVV.